This TCR beta chain was profiled in a study of blood T cell repertoires in COVID-19. The repertoire was sequenced with immunoSEQ multiplex PCR; TCRdb's copy has only in-frame clones and lacks some. This sample has fewer than 350,000 clones, with approximately 88% found just once. The CDR3 runs 15 residues. After removal of 2 bases from V and 2 bases from J, the junction contained 1 base not matched to a gene. In germline, CDR1 is MRHNA, CDR2 SNTAGT. There are a few counts of this clone. This CDR3 is also generated by other DNA sequences in the sample. The V gene is TRBV6-4, the J gene TRBJ2-3, with 10 nucleotides matching TRBD2. The clonotype comes from a young man with active or convalescent COVID-19. Material: peripheral blood. The CDR3 is CASSDSGGATDTQYF. The CDR3 DNA sequence: TGTGCCAGCAGTGACAGCGGGGGGGCCACAGATACGCAGTATTTT.